This T cell receptor (beta chain) was sequenced in a study of shared clonotypes between healthy human individuals. For the study at large: Used for every donor were three CD4 naive, three CD4 memory, two CD8 naive and one CD8 memory plate.

The CDR3 sequence is 15 residues long. CDR1 and CDR2 from the germline V gene are MGHRA and YSYEKL. V was shortened by 1 base and J by 3 bases, with 10 bases between the two germline ends. Remarks on this clone: Its antigen is unidentified.

General study findings and limits: Clonotype sharing among donors was thought likely to change with sequencing depth.

A deep-level run was used for the assay. In the source study's methods: Filtering differed for immunoSEQ, which gave only junction sequences without quality scores. This table comes from immunoSEQ multiplex PCR, and its TCRdb copy is limited to in-frame clones, with some not included. V, J and clone size reflect that table, while D and trimming were determined from the DNA. The data hold about 1 million clones, with around 75% observed a single time. This rearrangement joins TRBV4-1 to TRBJ1-3; D is unclear. The receptor comes from a man between 18 and 35 years old in good health. The specimen sequenced was memory CD4+ T cells sorted from blood. The subset denotes: CD45RA-negative fraction. CDR3 DNA sequence: TGCGCCAGCAGCCAAGTCTCGGAGGGTGGAAACACCATATATTTT. It translates to CASSQVSEGGNTIYF.